The 21 T cell receptor beta chains reported below all come from one sample, sequenced in a study of STAT3 mutations in large granular lymphocyte leukemia. Study findings and constraints: Every T-LGLL patient had at least one immunodominant TCRbeta clonotype.

These TCRs' antigens remain unknown. Profiled with immunoSEQ multiplex PCR; TCRdb holds only in-frame clones, not every one. Of roughly 9,300 clones listed, roughly 90% are singletons. The sequencing sample was made of peripheral blood mononuclear cells. The receptors were sampled from a man of 80 years or more with T-cell large granular lymphocyte leukemia. Some clones in this sample may be carry-over from other donors' samples.

This chain joins TRBV11-2 and TRBJ1-1; TRBD1 matches 7 bases. V was clipped by 4 bases and J by 4 bases; unmatched bases: 12. Germline values: CDR1 SGHAT, CDR2 FQNNGV. The CDR3 covers 16 residues. The CDR3 spells CASSYRTGTLGTEAFF. Written as DNA, the CDR3 is TGTGCCAGCAGCTATCGGACAGGCACTTTGGGCACTGAAGCTTTCTTT.

The J gene is TRBJ2-1, the V gene TRBV30; D is perhaps TRBD2 (6 bases). This CDR3 has 12 amino acids. Trimming pared 7 bases from V and 6 bases from J, leaving 13 bases between. Germline CDR1 reads GTSNPN; CDR2 reads SVGIG (reference sequence). CDR3 nucleotides: TGTGCCTTAAACCCCGGGGGCAATGAGCAGTTCTTC. This encodes CALNPGGNEQFF.

CDR3 region: CASSLTGGRNEKLFF. Written as DNA, the CDR3 is TGCGCCAGCAGCTTGACTGGGGGGCGGAATGAAAAACTGTTTTTT. The chain joins TRBV5-1 to TRBJ1-4, with a weak D call TRBD1 (6 bases). Deletions cut 1 base from V and 5 bases from J, with 12 bases between. The CDR3 consists of 15 residues. CDR1 and CDR2 (germline): SGHRS, YFSETQ.

J is TRBJ2-3 and V is TRBV7-9; 8 bases align to TRBD1. Germline CDR1 is SEHNR and CDR2 is FQNEAQ (reference sequence). The CDR3 is 15 residues long. V gave up 5 bases and J gave up 2 bases; unmatched junction bases: 6. Here the CDR3 reads CASSVQGEFTDTQYF. DNA for the CDR3: TGTGCCAGCAGCGTACAGGGGGAATTCACAGATACGCAGTATTTT.

This clone was picked up one time. V and J are TRBV7-9 and TRBJ1-1, with D perhaps TRBD1 (6 bases). Germline V CDR1 and CDR2: SEHNR, FQNEAQ (reference sequence). CDR3 length: 14 residues. The V end lost 3 bases, the J end lost 2 bases, and 10 bases lay between the germline ends. The CDR3, as DNA: TGTGCCAGCAGCTTCCAGGACAGTAACACTGAAGCTTTCTTT. Translation: CASSFQDSNTEAFF.

The chain couples TRBV28 to TRBJ1-5; the D is unclear. Trimming removed 7 bases from V and 5 bases from J, with 15 bases in between. Per the germline V gene, CDR1 is MDHEN and CDR2 is SYDVKM. The CDR3 totals 14 residues. The DNA for the CDR3 is TGTGCCAGCACCCCAATCCTCGGGGATCAGCCCCAGCATTTT. Amino acid sequence: CASTPILGDQPQHF.

The chain has TRBV6-5 and TRBJ2-4; possibly TRBD1 for D (5 bases). The CDR3 is made up of 14 amino acids. The germline V and J ends were trimmed by 6 bases and 0 bases, with 9 bases remaining between them. Germline assignment: CDR1 MNHEY and CDR2 SVGAGI. This CDR3 is CASRPGIAKNIQYF. CDR3 sequence (DNA): TGTGCCAGCAGACCAGGGATAGCCAAAAACATTCAGTACTTC.

The CDR3 reads CASSRKSGRGGDEQYF. CDR3 nucleotide sequence: TGTGCCAGCAGCCGGAAATCGGGACGGGGGGGAGACGAGCAGTACTTC. The chain employs TRBV14 and TRBJ2-7, with 8 bases matching TRBD2. Per germline, CDR1 SGHDN and CDR2 FVKESK. This CDR3 has 16 residues. With 4 bases clipped from V and 5 bases from J, the junction kept 13 bases outside the gene matches.

The J gene is TRBJ1-6, the V gene TRBV6-5, with TRBD1 identical over 7 bases. V was pared by 2 bases and J by 7 bases, with 2 bases of the junction left unmatched. CDR1 MNHEY and CDR2 SVGAGI come from the germline V gene. The CDR3 has 14 amino acids. The CDR3, as DNA: TGTGCCAGCAGTTACCAGGGGGTGAATTCACCCCTCCACTTT. Protein: CASSYQGVNSPLHF.

This clone was seen a single time. The chain has TRBV4-1 and TRBJ2-5; D perhaps matches TRBD1 (5 bases). Looked up from germline, CDR1 is MGHRA and CDR2 is YSYEKL. The CDR3 consists of 14 residues. The V gene lost 4 bases and the J gene lost 2 bases, with 11 bases spanning the gap. The CDR3 coding sequence is TGCGCCAGCAGCCTCGACAGCCAACAAGAGACCCAGTACTTC. It encodes CASSLDSQQETQYF.

The J gene is TRBJ2-3, the V gene TRBV6-6; unclear D gene. The V gene lost 4 bases and the J gene lost 6 bases, with 5 bases spanning the gap. The CDR3 length is 11 residues. Germline values: CDR1 MNHNY, CDR2 SVGAGI (reference sequence). For the CDR3, the DNA is TGTGCCAGCAGTTCCTCGGATACGCAGTATTTT. It yields the protein CASSSSDTQYF.

The chain combines TRBV5-4 with TRBJ2-2; TRBD1 aligns across 8 bases. This CDR3 spans 17 amino acids. Germline values: CDR1 SGHNT, CDR2 YYREEE (reference sequence). J gave up 4 bases and V 4 bases, and 12 bases lay outside the gene matches. CDR3 amino acids: CASSPDRAEMGTGELFF. For the CDR3, the DNA is TGTGCCAGCAGCCCGGACAGGGCCGAAATGGGCACCGGGGAGCTGTTTTTT. The entire variable domain, with the rest obtained from reference TRBV5-4 and TRBJ2-2, is as follows: ETGVTQSPTHLIKTRGQQVTLRCSSQSGHNTVSWYQQALGQGPQFIFQYYREEENGRGNFPPRFSGLQFPNYSSELNVNALELDDSALYLCASSPDRAEMGTGELFFGEGSRLTVL.

The gene calls are TRBV5-4 and TRBJ1-1; D is unresolved. In germline, CDR1 is SGHNT, CDR2 YYREEE (reference sequence). Trimming pared 5 bases from V and 5 bases from J, leaving 16 bases between. The CDR3 contains 14 residues. CDR3 sequence (DNA): TGTGCCAGCAGTTCCGTAGGGCGGATGACTGAAGCTTTCTTT. This encodes CASSSVGRMTEAFF.

The rearrangement joins TRBV10-2 to TRBJ2-5; D is ambiguous. Germline CDR1 reads WSHSY; CDR2 reads SAAADI. Trimming cost V 6 bases and J 4 bases, with 12 bases left between them. The CDR3 totals 13 residues. The CDR3 DNA sequence: TGCGCCAGCAGAACAGAGGCGGTAGAGACCCAGTACTTC. This encodes CASRTEAVETQYF.

This rearrangement joins TRBV19 to TRBJ1-5, with 11 positions matching TRBD1. Germline lookup yields CDR1 LNHDA and CDR2 SQIVND (reference sequence). V was clipped by 7 bases and J by 0 bases; unmatched bases: 11. The CDR3 has 18 amino acids. The CDR3 sequence is CASNHPGQGGYSNQPQHF. The CDR3 bases are TGTGCCAGTAATCATCCGGGACAGGGGGGATATAGCAATCAGCCCCAGCATTTT. Together with reference TRBV19 and TRBJ1-5, the CDR3 gives the full variable domain: DGGITQSPKYLFRKEGQNVTLSCEQNLNHDAMYWYRQDPGQGLRLIYYSQIVNDFQKGDIAEGYSVSREKKESFPLTVTSAQKNPTAFYLCASNHPGQGGYSNQPQHFGDGTRLSIL.

This sequence joins TRBV5-1 and TRBJ1-5; D is undetermined. V was clipped by 0 bases and J by 7 bases, with 14 bases between them. There are 15 residues in the CDR3. Germline V gene sequence: CDR1 SGHRS, CDR2 YFSETQ. The CDR3: CASSLGPGEFQPQHF. CDR3 bases: TGCGCCAGCAGCTTGGGGCCTGGGGAATTCCAGCCCCAGCATTTT.

The chain recombines TRBV7-2 with TRBJ1-5; 8 bases agree with TRBD1. Germline V gene sequence: CDR1 SGHTA, CDR2 FQGNSA. The CDR3 has 13 residues. The trim removed 4 bases at V and 6 bases at J, leaving 2 bases unmatched. The CDR3 protein is CASSSDRGQPQHF. Here the CDR3 DNA reads TGTGCCAGCAGCTCCGACAGGGGTCAGCCCCAGCATTTT.

The rearrangement joins TRBV5-1 to TRBJ2-7, with D possibly being TRBD1 (6 bases). The V end was cut by 4 bases, the J end by 4 bases, with 21 bases between. This CDR3 has 16 amino acids. CDR1 and CDR2 from the germline V gene are SGHRS and YFSETQ. The CDR3 region is CASSMDSSQKLYEQYF. DNA for the CDR3: TGCGCCAGCAGCATGGACAGTTCCCAAAAATTGTACGAGCAGTACTTC.

The chain carries TRBV7-3 and TRBJ1-5; D unclear. CDR1 and CDR2 (germline): SGHTA, FQGTGA. The V and J ends lost 5 bases and 1 base respectively, with 6 bases between them. The length of the CDR3 is 13 residues. CDR3 DNA: TGTGCCAGCAGCCCGGGGAGCAATCAGCCCCAGCATTTT. Residues: CASSPGSNQPQHF.

This clone was seen only once. The rearrangement uses TRBV30 and TRBJ1-1; a weak D match, TRBD1 (5 bases). This CDR3 spans 11 amino acids. Germline V gene lookup returns CDR1 GTSNPN and CDR2 SVGIG (reference sequence). The germline V and J ends were trimmed by 0 bases and 7 bases, with 6 bases remaining between them. CDR3 protein: CAWSVGGEAFF. For the CDR3, the DNA is TGTGCCTGGAGTGTGGGGGGTGAAGCTTTCTTT.

The gene calls are TRBV2 and TRBJ1-3, with D uncertain. This CDR3 contains 14 residues. Germline CDR1 is SNHLY and CDR2 is FYNNEI. Between the trimmed V and J ends, which lost 2 bases and 0 bases, there was a span of 5 bases. This CDR3 is CASSETASGNTIYF. CDR3 DNA: TGTGCCAGCAGTGAAACAGCCTCTGGAAACACCATATATTTT.